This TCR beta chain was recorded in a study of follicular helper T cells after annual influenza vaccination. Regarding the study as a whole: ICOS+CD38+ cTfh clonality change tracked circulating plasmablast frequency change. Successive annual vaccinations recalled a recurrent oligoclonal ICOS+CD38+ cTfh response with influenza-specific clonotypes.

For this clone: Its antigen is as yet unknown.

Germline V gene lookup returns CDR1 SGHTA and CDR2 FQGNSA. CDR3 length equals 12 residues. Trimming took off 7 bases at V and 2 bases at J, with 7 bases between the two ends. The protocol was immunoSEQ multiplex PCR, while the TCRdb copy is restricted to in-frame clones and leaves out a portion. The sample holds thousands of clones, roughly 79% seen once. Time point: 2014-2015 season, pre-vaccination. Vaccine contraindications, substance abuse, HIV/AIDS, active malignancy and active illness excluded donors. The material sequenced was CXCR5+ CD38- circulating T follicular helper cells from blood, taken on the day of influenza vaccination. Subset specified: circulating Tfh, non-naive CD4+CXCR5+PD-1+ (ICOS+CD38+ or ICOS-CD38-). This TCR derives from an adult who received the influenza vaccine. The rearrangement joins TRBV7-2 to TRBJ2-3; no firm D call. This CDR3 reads CASTQNTDTQYF. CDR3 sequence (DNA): TGTGCCAGCACACAAAACACAGATACGCAGTATTTT. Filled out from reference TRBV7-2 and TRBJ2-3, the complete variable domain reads GAGVSQSPSNKVTEKGKDVELRCDPISGHTALYWYRQSLGQGLEFLIYFQGNSAPDKSGLPSDRFSAERTGGSVSTLTIQRTQQEDSAVYLCASTQNTDTQYFGPGTRLTVL.